The clone carrying this TCR beta chain was detected a few times. Antigen: not known. These data belong to a study of blood T cells in healthy people across ages. Overall study context: Template switching recovered approximately one barcoded beta molecule for every two T cells. Study-level points and caveats: One million T cells yielded diversity estimates that were considered underestimates.

CDR1 LGHNA and CDR2 YSLEER come from the germline V gene. V was trimmed by 0 bases and J by 7 bases, leaving 16 bases between them. This CDR3 is 17 amino acids long. A J-beta primer mix and a sample-barcoded 5' primer were used in a second PCR of about 6 to 12 cycles. TCRdb fed the 5' RACE reads into MiXCR, producing one record per CDR3 protein. The table lists 800,000 or so distinct CDR3 sequences, approximately 25% of them singletons. The same sample was also used in a study of T cells of mothers and their children. From that second work: Each mother yielded more than 9 million TCR beta CDR3 reads. Each child yielded 2.5 million to 3 million reads.

This clonotype originated in a boy aged 5-17 years in good health. The gene calls are TRBV4-3 and TRBJ1-6; D gene unclear. Material for sequencing was blood. The CDR3 region has the DNA TGCGCCAGCAGCCAAGATTTCCGAGGGTTTGCGAATTCACCCCTCCACTTT. Translation gives CASSQDFRGFANSPLHF.